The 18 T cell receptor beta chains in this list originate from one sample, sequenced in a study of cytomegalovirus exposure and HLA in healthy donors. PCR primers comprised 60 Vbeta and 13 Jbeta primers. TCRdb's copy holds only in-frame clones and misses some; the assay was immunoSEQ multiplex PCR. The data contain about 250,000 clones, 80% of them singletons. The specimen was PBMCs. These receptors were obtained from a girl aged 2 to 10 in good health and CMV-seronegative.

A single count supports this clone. CDR3: CASSPPGSRPQHF. CDR3 nucleotide sequence: TGTGCCAGCAGTCCGCCGGGTTCTCGGCCCCAGCATTTT. V and J are TRBV28 and TRBJ1-5; no clear D gene. Germline CDR1 reads MDHEN; CDR2 reads SYDVKM. V was clipped by 5 bases and J by 9 bases, with 14 bases between them. The CDR3 loop spans 13 amino acids.

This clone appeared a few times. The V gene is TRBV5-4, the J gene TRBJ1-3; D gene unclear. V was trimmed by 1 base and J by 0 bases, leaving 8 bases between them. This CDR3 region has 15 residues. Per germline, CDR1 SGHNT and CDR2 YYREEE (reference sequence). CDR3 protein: CASSLRSRSGNTIYF. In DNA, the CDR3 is TGTGCCAGCAGCTTGCGGAGTCGCTCTGGAAACACCATATATTTT.

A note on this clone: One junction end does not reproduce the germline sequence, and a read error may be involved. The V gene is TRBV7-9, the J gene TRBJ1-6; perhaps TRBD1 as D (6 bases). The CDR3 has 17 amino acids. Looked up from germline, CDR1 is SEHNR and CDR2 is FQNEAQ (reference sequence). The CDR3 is CSSSLVSGRGHNSPLHF. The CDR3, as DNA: TGTTCCAGCAGCTTAGTATCAGGCAGGGGCCATAATTCACCCCTCCACTTT.

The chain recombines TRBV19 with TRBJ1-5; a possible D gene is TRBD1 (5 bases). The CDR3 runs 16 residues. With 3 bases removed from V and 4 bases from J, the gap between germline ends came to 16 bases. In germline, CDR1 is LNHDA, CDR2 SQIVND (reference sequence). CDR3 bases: TGTGCCAGTAGTATCTTTGAGACAGCAAGAAATCAGCCCCAGCATTTT. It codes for CASSIFETARNQPQHF.

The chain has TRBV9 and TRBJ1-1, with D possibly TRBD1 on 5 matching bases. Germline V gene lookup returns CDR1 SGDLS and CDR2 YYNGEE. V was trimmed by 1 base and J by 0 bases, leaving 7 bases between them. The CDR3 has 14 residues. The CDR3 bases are TGTGCCAGCAGCGTATCAGGGTTGAACACTGAAGCTTTCTTT. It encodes CASSVSGLNTEAFF.

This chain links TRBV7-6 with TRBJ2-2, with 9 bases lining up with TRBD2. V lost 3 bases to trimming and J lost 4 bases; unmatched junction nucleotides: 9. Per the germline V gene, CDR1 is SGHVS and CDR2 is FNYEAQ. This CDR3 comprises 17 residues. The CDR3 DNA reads TGTGCCAGCAGCTTGGCTAGCGGGACTAGAGGCACCGGGGAGCTGTTTTTT. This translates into CASSLASGTRGTGELFF.

The CDR3 protein is CASRKQGLRDTEAFF. CDR3 DNA: TGTGCCAGCAGAAAACAGGGATTGAGGGACACTGAAGCTTTCTTT. The rearrangement links TRBV6-4 to TRBJ1-1, with D perhaps matching TRBD1 (6 bases). The CDR3 length is 15 residues. Between the trimmed V and J ends, which lost 6 bases and 3 bases, there was a span of 17 bases. Germline V gives CDR1 MRHNA, CDR2 SNTAGT.

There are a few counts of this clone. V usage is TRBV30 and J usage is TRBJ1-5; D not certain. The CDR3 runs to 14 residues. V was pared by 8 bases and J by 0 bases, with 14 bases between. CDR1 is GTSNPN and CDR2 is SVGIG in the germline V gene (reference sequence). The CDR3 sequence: CAISDGISNQPQHF. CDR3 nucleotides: TGTGCCATCTCGGACGGGATTAGCAATCAGCCCCAGCATTTT.

This CDR3 is CASSLADRARTGELFF. The CDR3 DNA sequence: TGTGCCAGCAGCTTGGCCGACAGGGCGAGAACCGGGGAGCTGTTTTTT. The chain carries TRBV7-8 and TRBJ2-2; 7 bases agree with TRBD1. Germline V CDR1 and CDR2: SGHVS, FQNEAQ. CDR3 size: 16 residues. The V segment lost 3 bases and the J segment 5 bases; nucleotides outside the gene matches: 9.

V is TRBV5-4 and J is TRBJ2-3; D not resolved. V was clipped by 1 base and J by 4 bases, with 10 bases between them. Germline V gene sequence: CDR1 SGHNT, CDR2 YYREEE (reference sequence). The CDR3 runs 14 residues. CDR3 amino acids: CASSLPVRPDTQYF. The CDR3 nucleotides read TGTGCCAGCAGCTTGCCCGTCCGTCCAGATACGCAGTATTTT. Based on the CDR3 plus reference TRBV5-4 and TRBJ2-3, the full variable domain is ETGVTQSPTHLIKTRGQQVTLRCSSQSGHNTVSWYQQALGQGPQFIFQYYREEENGRGNFPPRFSGLQFPNYSSELNVNALELDDSALYLCASSLPVRPDTQYFGPGTRLTVL.

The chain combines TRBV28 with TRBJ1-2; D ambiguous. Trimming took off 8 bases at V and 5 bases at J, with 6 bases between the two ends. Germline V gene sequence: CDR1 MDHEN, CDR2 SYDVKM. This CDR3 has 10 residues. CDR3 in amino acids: CASFLYGYTF. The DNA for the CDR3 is TGTGCCAGCTTTCTTTATGGCTACACCTTC.

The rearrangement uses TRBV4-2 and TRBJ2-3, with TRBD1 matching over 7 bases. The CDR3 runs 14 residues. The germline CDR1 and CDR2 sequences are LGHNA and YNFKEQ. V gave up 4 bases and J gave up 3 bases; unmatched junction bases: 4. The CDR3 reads CASSPSTGTDTQYF. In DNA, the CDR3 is TGTGCCAGCAGCCCGTCGACAGGGACAGATACGCAGTATTTT.

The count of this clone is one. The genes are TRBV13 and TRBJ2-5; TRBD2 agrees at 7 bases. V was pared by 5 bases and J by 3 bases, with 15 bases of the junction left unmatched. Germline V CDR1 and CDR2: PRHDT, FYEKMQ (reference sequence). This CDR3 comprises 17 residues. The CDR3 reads CASSPINLAAPKETQYF. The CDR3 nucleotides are TGTGCCAGCAGCCCGATCAATCTAGCGGCACCTAAAGAGACCCAGTACTTC.

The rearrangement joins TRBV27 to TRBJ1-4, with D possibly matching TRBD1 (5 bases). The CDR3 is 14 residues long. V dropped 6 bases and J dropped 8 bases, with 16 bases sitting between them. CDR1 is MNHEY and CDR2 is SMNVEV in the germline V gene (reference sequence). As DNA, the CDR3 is TGTGCCAGCAGATCAAGGGGAGGTGAGGAAAAACTGTTTTTT. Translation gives CASRSRGGEEKLFF.

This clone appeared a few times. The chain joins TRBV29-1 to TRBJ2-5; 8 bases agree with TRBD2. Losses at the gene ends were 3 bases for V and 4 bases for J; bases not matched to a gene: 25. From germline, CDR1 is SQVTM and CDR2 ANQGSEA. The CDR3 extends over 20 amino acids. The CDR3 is CSVDGAGSGTKTIWGETQYF. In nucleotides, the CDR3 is TGCAGCGTTGATGGGGCCGGTAGCGGGACGAAAACCATATGGGGAGAGACCCAGTACTTC.

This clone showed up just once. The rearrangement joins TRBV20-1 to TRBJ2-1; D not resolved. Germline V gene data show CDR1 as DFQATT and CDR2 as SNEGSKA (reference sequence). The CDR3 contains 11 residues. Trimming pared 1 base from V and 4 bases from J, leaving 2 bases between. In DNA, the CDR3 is TGCAGTGCTAGAGTATACAATGAGCAGTTCTTC. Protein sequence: CSARVYNEQFF.

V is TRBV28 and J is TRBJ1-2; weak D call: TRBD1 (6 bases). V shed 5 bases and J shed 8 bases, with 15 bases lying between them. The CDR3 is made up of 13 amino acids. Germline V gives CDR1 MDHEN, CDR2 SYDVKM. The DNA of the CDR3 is TGTGCCAGCAGTAGGGGGGGTTTCCGAGGCTACACCTTC. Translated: CASSRGGFRGYTF.

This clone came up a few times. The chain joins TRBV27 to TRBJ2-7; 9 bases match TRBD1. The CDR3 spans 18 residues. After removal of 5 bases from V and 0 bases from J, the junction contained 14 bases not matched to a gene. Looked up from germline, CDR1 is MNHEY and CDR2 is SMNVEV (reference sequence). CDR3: CASSLILGQGKSSYEQYF. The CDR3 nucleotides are TGTGCCAGCAGTCTTATCTTAGGACAGGGGAAAAGCTCCTACGAGCAGTACTTC.